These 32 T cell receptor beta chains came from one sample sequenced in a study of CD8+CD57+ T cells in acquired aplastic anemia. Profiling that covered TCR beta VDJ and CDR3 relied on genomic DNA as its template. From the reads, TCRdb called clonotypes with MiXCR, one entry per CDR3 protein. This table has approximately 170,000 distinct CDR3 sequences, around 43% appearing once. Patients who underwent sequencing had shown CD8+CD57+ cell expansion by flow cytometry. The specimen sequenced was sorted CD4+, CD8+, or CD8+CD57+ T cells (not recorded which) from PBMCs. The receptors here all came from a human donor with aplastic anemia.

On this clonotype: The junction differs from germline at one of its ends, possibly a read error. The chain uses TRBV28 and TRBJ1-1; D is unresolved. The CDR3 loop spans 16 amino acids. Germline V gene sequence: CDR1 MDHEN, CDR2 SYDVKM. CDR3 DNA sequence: TGTGCCAGCAGTGCCCGGATAGGACTCATGAACGCTGAAGCTTTCTTT. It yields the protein CASSARIGLMNAEAFF.

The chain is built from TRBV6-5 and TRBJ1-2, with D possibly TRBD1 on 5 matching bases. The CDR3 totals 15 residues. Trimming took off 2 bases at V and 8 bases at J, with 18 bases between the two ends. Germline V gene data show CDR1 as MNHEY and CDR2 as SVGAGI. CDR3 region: CASSYGAGGVHGYTF. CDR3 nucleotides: TGTGCCAGCAGTTACGGGGCAGGTGGAGTCCACGGCTACACCTTC.

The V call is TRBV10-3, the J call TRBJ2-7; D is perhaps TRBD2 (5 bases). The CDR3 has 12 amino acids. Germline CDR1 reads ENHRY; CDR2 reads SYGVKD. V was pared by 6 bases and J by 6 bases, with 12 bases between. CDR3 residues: CAIRDGVGEQYF. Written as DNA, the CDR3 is TGTGCCATCAGGGACGGGGTCGGCGAGCAGTACTTC.

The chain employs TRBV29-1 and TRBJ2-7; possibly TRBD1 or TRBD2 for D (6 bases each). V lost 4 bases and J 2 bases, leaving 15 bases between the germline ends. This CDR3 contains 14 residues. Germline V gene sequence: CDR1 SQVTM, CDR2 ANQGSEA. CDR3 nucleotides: TGCAGCGTTGGCTCTCCCGGGGGCACCTACGAGCAGTACTTC. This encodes CSVGSPGGTYEQYF.

Here the CDR3 DNA reads TGCAGCGGTACCGTCTCTGGACAGGGATCGAATTCACCCCTCCACTTT. Amino acids: CSGTVSGQGSNSPLHF. The chain employs TRBV29-1 and TRBJ1-6; 8 bases match TRBD1. This CDR3 spans 16 amino acids. V lost 7 bases and J lost 7; bases outside the gene matches: 15. The germline gives CDR1 SQVTM, CDR2 ANQGSEA. Complete variable domain (other parts from reference TRBV29-1 and TRBJ1-6): SAVISQKPSRDICQRGTSLTIQCQVDSQVTMMFWYRQQPGQSLTLIATANQGSEATYESGFVIDKFPISRPNLTFSTLTVSNMSPEDSSIYLCSGTVSGQGSNSPLHFGNGTRLTVT.

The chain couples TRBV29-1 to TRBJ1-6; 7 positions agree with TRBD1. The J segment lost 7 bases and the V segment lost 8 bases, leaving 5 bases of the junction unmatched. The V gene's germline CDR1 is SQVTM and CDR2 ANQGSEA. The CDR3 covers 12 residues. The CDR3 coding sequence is TGCAGCTTGCAACAGGGGAATTCACCCCTCCACTTT. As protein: CSLQQGNSPLHF.

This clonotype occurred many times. CDR3 loop: CASSQHPGGELFF. CDR3 DNA: TGTGCCAGCAGCCAGCACCCGGGCGGGGAGCTGTTTTTT. The chain uses TRBV14 and TRBJ2-2; no clear D. V was cut by 3 bases and J by 7 bases, with 9 bases left in between. CDR1 and CDR2 (germline): SGHDN, FVKESK. The CDR3 covers 13 residues.

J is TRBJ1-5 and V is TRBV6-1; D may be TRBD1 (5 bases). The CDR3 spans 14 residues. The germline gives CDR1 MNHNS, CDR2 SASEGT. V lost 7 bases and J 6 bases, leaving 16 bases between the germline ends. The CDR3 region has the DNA TGTGCCAGCACAGACAGAGGGCGGACTCAGCCCCAGCATTTT. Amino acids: CASTDRGRTQPQHF.

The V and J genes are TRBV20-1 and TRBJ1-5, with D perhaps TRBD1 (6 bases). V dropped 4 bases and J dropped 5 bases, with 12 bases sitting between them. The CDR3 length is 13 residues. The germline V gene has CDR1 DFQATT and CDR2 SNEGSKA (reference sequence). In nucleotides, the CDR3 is TGCAGTGCTATCTCAGGGGAGGATCAGCCCCAGCATTTT. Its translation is CSAISGEDQPQHF.

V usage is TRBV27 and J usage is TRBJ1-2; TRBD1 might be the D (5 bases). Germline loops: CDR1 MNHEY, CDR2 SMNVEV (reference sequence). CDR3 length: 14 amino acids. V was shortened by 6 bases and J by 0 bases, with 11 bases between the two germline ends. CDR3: CASRSSGANYGYTF. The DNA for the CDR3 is TGTGCCAGCAGGTCATCGGGGGCTAACTATGGCTACACCTTC.

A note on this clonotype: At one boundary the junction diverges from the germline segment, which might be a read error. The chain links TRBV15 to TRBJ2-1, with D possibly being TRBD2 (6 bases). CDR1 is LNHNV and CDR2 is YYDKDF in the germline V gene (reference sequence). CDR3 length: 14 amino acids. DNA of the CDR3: TGTGCCACCAGCAGTGCGGGACTCTACAATAAGCAGTTCTTC. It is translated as CATSSAGLYNKQFF.

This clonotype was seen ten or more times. In nucleotides, the CDR3 is TGTGCCAGCAGCTTAGCGCAGGGTTCCGGCTACACCTTC. It is translated as CASSLAQGSGYTF. This rearrangement joins TRBV7-6 to TRBJ1-2, with D possibly TRBD1 on 5 matching bases. The CDR3 has 13 residues. The germline CDR1 and CDR2 sequences are SGHVS and FNYEAQ. The V end lost 0 bases, the J end lost 8 bases, and 10 bases lay between the germline ends. The full variable domain, rest sourced from reference TRBV7-6 and TRBJ1-2, is GAGVSQSPRYKVTKRGQDVALRCDPISGHVSLYWYRQALGQGPEFLTYFNYEAQQDKSGLPNDRFSAERPEGSISTLTIQRTEQRDSAMYRCASSLAQGSGYTFGSGTRLTVV.

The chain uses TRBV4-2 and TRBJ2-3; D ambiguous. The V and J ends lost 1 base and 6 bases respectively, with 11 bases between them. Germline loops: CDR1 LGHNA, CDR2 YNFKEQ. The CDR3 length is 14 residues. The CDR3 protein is CASSQVSEMDTQYF. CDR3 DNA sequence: TGTGCCAGCAGCCAAGTATCGGAAATGGATACGCAGTATTTT.

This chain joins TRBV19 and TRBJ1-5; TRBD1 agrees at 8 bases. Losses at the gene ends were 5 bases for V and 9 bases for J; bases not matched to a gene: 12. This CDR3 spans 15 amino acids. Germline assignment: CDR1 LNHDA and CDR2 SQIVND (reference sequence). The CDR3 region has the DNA TGTGCCAGTAGTCGCCCTGGACAGGGATGGGTGCCCCAGCATTTT. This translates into CASSRPGQGWVPQHF.

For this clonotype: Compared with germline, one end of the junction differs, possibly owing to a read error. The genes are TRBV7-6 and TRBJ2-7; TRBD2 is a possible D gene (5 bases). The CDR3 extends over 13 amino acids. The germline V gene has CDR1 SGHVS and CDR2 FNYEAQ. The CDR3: CASSLAIYGERYF. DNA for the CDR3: TGCGCCAGCAGCTTAGCAATATACGGGGAGCGGTACTTC.

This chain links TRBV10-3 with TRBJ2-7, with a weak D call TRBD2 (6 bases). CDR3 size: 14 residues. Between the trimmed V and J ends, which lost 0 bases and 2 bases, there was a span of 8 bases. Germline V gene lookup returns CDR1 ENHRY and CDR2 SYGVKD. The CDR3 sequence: CAISESRGTYEQYF. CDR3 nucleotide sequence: TGTGCCATCAGTGAGTCGCGGGGAACCTACGAGCAGTACTTC.

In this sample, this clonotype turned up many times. CDR3 DNA sequence: TGTGCCAGCCGTTCCTGGGGGGCAGCTTTCTTT. Translated, it gives CASRSWGAAFF. This sequence joins TRBV19 and TRBJ1-1; D possibly corresponds to TRBD1 (6 bases). CDR1 is LNHDA and CDR2 is SQIVND in the germline V gene (reference sequence). V shed 9 bases and J shed 10 bases, with 15 bases lying between them. The CDR3 is 11 residues long.

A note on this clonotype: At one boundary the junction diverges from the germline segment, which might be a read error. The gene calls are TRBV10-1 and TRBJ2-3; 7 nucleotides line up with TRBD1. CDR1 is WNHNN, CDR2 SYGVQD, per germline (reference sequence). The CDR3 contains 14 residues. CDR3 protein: CATSTDRVPDTQYF. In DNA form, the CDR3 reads TGCGCCACCAGTACCGACAGGGTTCCAGATACGCAGTATTTT.

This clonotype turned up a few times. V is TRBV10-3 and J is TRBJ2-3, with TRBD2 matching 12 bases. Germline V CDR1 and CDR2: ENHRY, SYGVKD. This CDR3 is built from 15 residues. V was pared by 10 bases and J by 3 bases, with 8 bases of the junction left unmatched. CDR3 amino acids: CASRKTSGGTDTQYF. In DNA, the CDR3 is TGTGCCAGCAGGAAGACTAGCGGGGGAACAGATACGCAGTATTTT.

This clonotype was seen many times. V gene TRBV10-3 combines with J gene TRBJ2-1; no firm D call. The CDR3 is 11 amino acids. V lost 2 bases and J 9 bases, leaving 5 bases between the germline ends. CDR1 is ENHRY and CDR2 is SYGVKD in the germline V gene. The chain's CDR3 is CAISEDFEQFF. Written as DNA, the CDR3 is TGTGCCATCAGTGAGGATTTTGAGCAGTTCTTC.

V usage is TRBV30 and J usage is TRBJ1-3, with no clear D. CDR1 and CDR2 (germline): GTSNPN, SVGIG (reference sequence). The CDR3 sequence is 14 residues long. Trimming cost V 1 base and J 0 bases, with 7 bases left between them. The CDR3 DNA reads TGTGCCTGGAGTGAGATTAACTCTGGAAACACCATATATTTT. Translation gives CAWSEINSGNTIYF.

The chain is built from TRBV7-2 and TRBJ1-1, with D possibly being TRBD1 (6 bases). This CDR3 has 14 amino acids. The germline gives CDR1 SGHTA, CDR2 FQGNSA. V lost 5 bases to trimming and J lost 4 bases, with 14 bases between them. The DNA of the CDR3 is TGTGCCAGCAGCCCCCGACAGGCCCGCACTGAAGCTTTCTTT. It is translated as CASSPRQARTEAFF.

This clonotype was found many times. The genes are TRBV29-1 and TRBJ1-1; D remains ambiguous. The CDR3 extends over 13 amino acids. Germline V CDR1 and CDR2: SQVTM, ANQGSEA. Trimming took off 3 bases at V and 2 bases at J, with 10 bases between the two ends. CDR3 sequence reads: CSVEITANTEAFF. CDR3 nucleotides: TGCAGCGTTGAGATTACAGCTAACACTGAAGCTTTCTTT.

The CDR3 is CASNEAGVNQPQHF. The CDR3, as DNA: TGTGCCTCAAACGAGGCGGGGGTTAATCAGCCCCAGCATTTT. The chain links TRBV2 to TRBJ1-5; tentative D call: TRBD1 (5 bases). There are 14 residues in the CDR3. V was shortened by 11 bases and J by 4 bases, with 18 bases between the two germline ends. Germline CDR1 reads SNHLY; CDR2 reads FYNNEI. The variable domain in full, completed from reference TRBV2 and TRBJ1-5, reads EPEVTQTPSHQVTQMGQEVILRCVPISNHLYFYWYRQILGQKVEFLVSFYNNEISEKSEIFDDQFSVERPDGSNFTLKIRSTKLEDSAMYFCASNEAGVNQPQHFGDGTRLSIL.

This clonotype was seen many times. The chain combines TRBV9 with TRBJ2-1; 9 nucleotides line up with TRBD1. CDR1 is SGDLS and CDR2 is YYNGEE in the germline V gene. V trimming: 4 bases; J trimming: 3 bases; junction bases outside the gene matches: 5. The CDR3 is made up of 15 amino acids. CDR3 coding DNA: TGTGCCAGCAGCCATAGGACAGGGGACTACAATGAGCAGTTCTTC. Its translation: CASSHRTGDYNEQFF.

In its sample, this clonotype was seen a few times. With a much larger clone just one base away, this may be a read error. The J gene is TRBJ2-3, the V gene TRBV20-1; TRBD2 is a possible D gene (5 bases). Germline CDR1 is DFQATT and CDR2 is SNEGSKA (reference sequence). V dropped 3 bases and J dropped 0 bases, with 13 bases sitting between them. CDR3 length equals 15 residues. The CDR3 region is CSASRRLPSTDTQYF. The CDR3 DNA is TGCAGTGCTAGCAGGAGGCTTCCAAGCACAGATACGCAGTATTTT.

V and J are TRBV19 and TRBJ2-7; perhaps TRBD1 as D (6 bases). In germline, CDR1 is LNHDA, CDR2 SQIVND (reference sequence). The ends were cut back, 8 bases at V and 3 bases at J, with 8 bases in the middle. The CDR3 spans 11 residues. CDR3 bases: TGTGCCAGTGAACAGGGCTACGAGCAGTACTTC. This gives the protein CASEQGYEQYF.

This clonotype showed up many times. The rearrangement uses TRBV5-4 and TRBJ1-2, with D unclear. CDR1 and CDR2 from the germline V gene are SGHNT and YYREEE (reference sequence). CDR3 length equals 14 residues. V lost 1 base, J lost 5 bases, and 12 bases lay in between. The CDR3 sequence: CASSLWQAAYGYTF. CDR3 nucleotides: TGTGCCAGCAGCTTGTGGCAGGCAGCGTATGGCTACACCTTC.

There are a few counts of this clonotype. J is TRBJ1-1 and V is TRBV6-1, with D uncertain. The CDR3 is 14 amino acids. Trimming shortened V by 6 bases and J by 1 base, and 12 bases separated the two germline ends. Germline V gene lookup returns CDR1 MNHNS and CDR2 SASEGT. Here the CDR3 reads CASSRRTPNTEAFF. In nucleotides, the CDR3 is TGTGCCAGCAGCCGACGGACGCCGAACACTGAAGCTTTCTTT.

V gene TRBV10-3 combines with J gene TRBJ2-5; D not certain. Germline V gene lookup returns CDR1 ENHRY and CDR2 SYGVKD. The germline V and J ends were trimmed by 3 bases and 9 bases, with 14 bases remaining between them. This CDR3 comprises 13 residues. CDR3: CAISESVDQPQYF. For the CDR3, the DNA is TGTGCCATCAGTGAATCTGTCGATCAGCCCCAGTACTTC.

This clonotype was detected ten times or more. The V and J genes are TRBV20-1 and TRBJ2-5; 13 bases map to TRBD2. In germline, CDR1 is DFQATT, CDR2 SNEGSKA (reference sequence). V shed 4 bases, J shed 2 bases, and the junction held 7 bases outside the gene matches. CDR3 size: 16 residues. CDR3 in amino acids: CSAKTSGGSRQETQYF. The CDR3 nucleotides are TGCAGTGCTAAGACTAGCGGGGGGTCGAGGCAAGAGACCCAGTACTTC.

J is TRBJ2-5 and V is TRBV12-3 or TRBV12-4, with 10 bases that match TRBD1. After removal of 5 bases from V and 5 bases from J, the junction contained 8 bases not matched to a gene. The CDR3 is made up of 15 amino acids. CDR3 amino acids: CASSATDRGEETQYF. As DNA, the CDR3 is TGTGCCAGCAGTGCAACGGACAGGGGGGAGGAGACCCAGTACTTC.